This T cell receptor (beta chain) is from a study of blood T cells in healthy people across ages. Study-wide results and caveats: Reliance upon unsorted PBMCs precluded definitive naive versus antigen-experienced comparison.

A J-beta primer mix and a sample-barcoded 5' primer were used in a second PCR of about 7 to 11 cycles. The template-switch adaptor was a 5' adaptor with 12 random nucleotides. It tagged each cDNA molecule. At least 3 million CDR3-containing paired-end reads were obtained per sample. TCRdb reprocessed the 5' RACE reads via MiXCR and lists one record per CDR3 protein. In the table there are about 900,000 distinct CDR3 sequences, approximately 65% of which are singletons. The V segment lost 3 bases and the J segment 8 bases; nucleotides outside the gene matches: 7. This CDR3 comprises 14 residues. Germline V lookup: CDR1 SGHRS, CDR2 YFSETQ. Aged roughly 6 to 90, donors were systemically healthy Caucasians from Russia. With respect to this clonotype: Antigen unknown.

The rearrangement joins TRBV5-1 to TRBJ1-4; 7 bases agree with TRBD1. The receptor's source is a man younger than 40 in good health. Material: blood. CDR3 bases: TGCGCCAGCAGCTCCAAGGGGGCAGGAGAAAAACTGTTTTTT. Encoded protein: CASSSKGAGEKLFF.